This paragraph covers one T cell receptor (beta chain) sequence. The target antigen is unknown. These data are taken from a study of T cell responses to AZD1222 COVID-19 vaccine. Across the whole study: Whether given at about 4 or about 12 weeks, second doses were pooled.

Looked up from germline, CDR1 is MNHNY and CDR2 is SVGAGI (reference sequence). V was clipped by 7 bases and J by 3 bases, with 6 bases between them. CDR3 length: 11 residues. Data came from immunoSEQ multiplex PCR; TCRdb stores just in-frame clones and leaves some out. The sample lists some 70,000 clones, 80% to 85% occurring once. Study-wide points: The study found Spike-specific TCR breadth and depth rose after two AZD1222 doses. Nearly half of the spike-specific TCRs reportedly recognize variant regions that carry no mutations.

Sequenced material: peripheral blood, taken on day 0 of AZD1222 vaccination. This sequence was found in an adult in good health. The chain joins TRBV6-6 to TRBJ1-2, with D maybe TRBD1 (5 bases). The CDR3 nucleotides read TGTGCCAGCAAAGGGGACTATGGCTACACCTTC. This translates into CASKGDYGYTF.